Below, 30 T cell receptor beta chains from the same sample are listed, as sequenced in a study of Graves' ophthalmopathy and Graves' hyperthyroidism. The authors amplified TCR beta CDR3 regions from RNA transcripts. The first round was an RT-PCR with HTBI primers, and the second round was a multiplex PCR. TCRdb analysed the multiplex PCR reads with MiXCR anew, one entry per CDR3 protein. The sample lists roughly 610,000 distinct CDR3 sequences, 22% seen once, with roughly 7.4% in the top ten. Sequencing was carried out using peripheral blood. The receptors come from a woman in her late teens or twenties with stable Graves' hyperthyroidism. Some clones in this sample may be carry-over from other donors' samples.

This clonotype was detected many times. The chain is built from TRBV6-1 and TRBJ2-7; 8 bases fit TRBD1. V shed 6 bases, J shed 2 bases, and the junction held 6 bases outside the gene matches. CDR1 and CDR2 (germline): MNHNS, SASEGT. The CDR3 is 14 amino acids. CDR3 sequence reads: CASSQDRAAYEQYF. The CDR3 nucleotides read TGTGCCAGCAGCCAGGACAGGGCGGCCTACGAGCAGTACTTC.

V is TRBV5-1 and J is TRBJ1-2; a weak D match, TRBD1 (6 bases). The CDR3 length is 16 residues. CDR1 and CDR2 (germline): SGHRS, YFSETQ. V gave up 4 bases and J gave up 2 bases, with 18 bases separating them. Written as DNA, the CDR3 is TGCGCCAGCAGCCACACCACAGGCACAGGGAACTATGGCTACACCTTC. As protein: CASSHTTGTGNYGYTF.

This rearrangement joins TRBV6-5 to TRBJ2-7; a weak D match, TRBD1 (5 bases). CDR1 and CDR2 from the germline V gene are MNHEY and SVGAGI. The CDR3 is 16 residues long. V was cut by 0 bases and J by 2 bases, with 14 bases left in between. The CDR3 DNA is TGTGCCAGCAGTTACTCTAGGGGCCCAGGTCCCTACGAGCAGTACTTC. Amino acids: CASSYSRGPGPYEQYF.

This clonotype was seen ten or more times. The chain's CDR3 is CSVGAGQTLNTEAFF. The CDR3 nucleotides are TGCAGCGTAGGGGCGGGACAGACTTTAAACACTGAAGCTTTCTTT. This rearrangement joins TRBV29-1 to TRBJ1-1; 7 nucleotides agree with TRBD1. Per germline, CDR1 SQVTM and CDR2 ANQGSEA. The CDR3 runs to 15 residues. After removal of 6 bases from V and 2 bases from J, the junction contained 12 bases not matched to a gene. The whole variable domain, remainder taken from reference TRBV29-1 and TRBJ1-1, is SAVISQKPSRDICQRGTSLTIQCQVDSQVTMMFWYRQQPGQSLTLIATANQGSEATYESGFVIDKFPISRPNLTFSTLTVSNMSPEDSSIYLCSVGAGQTLNTEAFFGQGTRLTVV.

This clonotype appeared many times. DNA for the CDR3: TGCAGTGCTACCCAGACTAGCCGTCAGCCCCAGCATTTT. Translated, it gives CSATQTSRQPQHF. The chain joins TRBV20-1 to TRBJ1-5, with D unresolved. The CDR3 consists of 13 residues. Trimming removed 4 bases from V and 6 bases from J, with 13 bases in between. Germline CDR1 reads DFQATT; CDR2 reads SNEGSKA (reference sequence).

The V and J genes are TRBV20-1 and TRBJ2-7; 11 nucleotides align to TRBD2. The V and J ends lost 6 bases and 4 bases, in that order; junction bases with no gene match: 11. This CDR3 is 15 amino acids long. Germline loops: CDR1 DFQATT, CDR2 SNEGSKA (reference sequence). The CDR3 DNA follows: TGCAGTGCCATGGCGGGGACTAGCGGTAAATACGAGCAGTACTTC. Amino acid sequence: CSAMAGTSGKYEQYF.

This clonotype was recorded at least ten times. V gene TRBV30 combines with J gene TRBJ1-5; D unclear. The germline V gene has CDR1 GTSNPN and CDR2 SVGIG (reference sequence). Trimming left V 2 bases short and J 5 bases short, with 10 bases between. CDR3 length: 13 residues. DNA of the CDR3: TGTGCCTGGAGTTCCCAGGCACATCAGCCCCAGCATTTT. It yields the protein CAWSSQAHQPQHF.

The V and J genes are TRBV18 and TRBJ1-5, with D uncertain. Trimming removed 5 bases at V and 5 bases at J, with 10 bases between. Per germline, CDR1 KGHSH and CDR2 LQKENI. The CDR3 spans 13 residues. CDR3 DNA sequence: TGTGCCAGCTCAGAGGGTAAATATCAGCCCCAGCATTTT. This encodes CASSEGKYQPQHF. The full variable domain, rest sourced from reference TRBV18 and TRBJ1-5, is NAGVMQNPRHLVRRRGQEARLRCSPMKGHSHVYWYRQLPEEGLKFMVYLQKENIIDESGMPKERFSAEFPKEGPSILRIQQVVRGDSAAYFCASSEGKYQPQHFGDGTRLSIL.

This clonotype has at least ten counts. The gene calls are TRBV27 and TRBJ2-2, with 8 bases fitting TRBD2. The CDR3 consists of 16 residues. The germline V gene has CDR1 MNHEY and CDR2 SMNVEV (reference sequence). J was trimmed by 2 bases and V by 5 bases; bases with no gene match: 7. The CDR3 DNA follows: TGTGCCAGCAGTCTCACAGCGGGAGTAAACACCGGGGAGCTGTTTTTT. Translation: CASSLTAGVNTGELFF.

The genes are TRBV20-1 and TRBJ2-7; weak D call: TRBD1 (7 bases). This CDR3 spans 15 amino acids. The germline V and J ends were trimmed by 3 bases and 3 bases, with 18 bases remaining between them. Germline V gene data show CDR1 as DFQATT and CDR2 as SNEGSKA (reference sequence). The DNA for the CDR3 is TGCAGTGCTAGCGACAGGGAGGTCCCTATCTACGAGCAGTACTTC. Translating it yields CSASDREVPIYEQYF.

This clonotype was detected ten times or more. This rearrangement joins TRBV20-1 to TRBJ2-7; no reliable D call. There are 13 residues in the CDR3. The germline V gene has CDR1 DFQATT and CDR2 SNEGSKA (reference sequence). Between the trimmed V and J ends, which lost 5 bases and 2 bases, there was a span of 13 bases. The CDR3 DNA sequence: TGCAGTGCTGAGGACGGACGGGCCTACGAGCAGTACTTC. It yields the protein CSAEDGRAYEQYF.

This clonotype was detected many times. CDR3 bases: TGTGCCAGCAGCCCCACACAGAGCTCTGGAAACACCATATATTTT. It is translated as CASSPTQSSGNTIYF. The V gene is TRBV6-1, the J gene TRBJ1-3; D remains ambiguous. V lost 6 bases and J lost 0, with 12 bases in between. Germline V gene lookup returns CDR1 MNHNS and CDR2 SASEGT. This CDR3 contains 15 residues.

This clonotype was observed at least ten times. This chain links TRBV3-1 with TRBJ1-5, with no clear D. Germline V gene sequence: CDR1 LGHDT, CDR2 YNNKEL (reference sequence). The CDR3 runs to 15 residues. Trimming removed 0 bases at V and 3 bases at J, with 9 bases between. The CDR3 DNA reads TGTGCCAGCAGCCAAGATATGACGGTCAATCAGCCCCAGCATTTT. Translated, it gives CASSQDMTVNQPQHF.

This clonotype occurred many times. The chain combines TRBV7-2 with TRBJ1-2, with 7 nucleotides matching TRBD1. Germline V gene sequence: CDR1 SGHTA, CDR2 FQGNSA. The CDR3 totals 13 residues. Trimming took 3 bases from V and 7 from J; bases not matched to a gene: 5. The CDR3 DNA reads TGTGCCAGCAGCTTTTCAGGGGGGGGTGGCTACACCTTC. The encoded protein is CASSFSGGGGYTF. The whole variable domain, remainder taken from reference TRBV7-2 and TRBJ1-2, is GAGVSQSPSNKVTEKGKDVELRCDPISGHTALYWYRQSLGQGLEFLIYFQGNSAPDKSGLPSDRFSAERTGGSVSTLTIQRTQQEDSAVYLCASSFSGGGGYTFGSGTRLTVV.

The gene calls are TRBV4-1 and TRBJ1-3, with D maybe TRBD1 (6 bases). Germline V gene lookup returns CDR1 MGHRA and CDR2 YSYEKL. The CDR3 has 15 residues. With 0 bases removed from V and 4 bases from J, the gap between germline ends came to 10 bases. CDR3 in amino acids: CASSQDPGAGNTIYF. The CDR3 DNA reads as TGCGCCAGCAGCCAAGATCCGGGGGCCGGAAACACCATATATTTT.

This clonotype appeared many times. V is TRBV6-5 and J is TRBJ1-2; 10 bases line up with TRBD1. V lost 6 bases, J lost 4 bases, and 5 bases stayed unmatched. Germline CDR1 reads MNHEY; CDR2 reads SVGAGI. CDR3 size: 14 residues. The CDR3 loop is CASSRDRGSYGYTF. DNA of the CDR3: TGTGCCAGCAGCCGGGACAGGGGTTCCTATGGCTACACCTTC.

This clonotype was counted ten times or more. The chain employs TRBV5-1 and TRBJ1-1; tentatively, D is TRBD1 (5 bases). CDR3 length equals 14 residues. Germline values: CDR1 SGHRS, CDR2 YFSETQ. V lost 4 bases, J lost 2 bases, and 12 bases lay in between. The CDR3 here is CASSVGAGNTEAFF. The CDR3 bases are TGCGCCAGCAGCGTTGGGGCGGGCAACACTGAAGCTTTCTTT.

This clonotype was counted ten times or more. This chain connects TRBV28 to TRBJ1-2; D is undetermined. V lost 3 bases and J lost 5, with 7 bases in between. Germline V CDR1 and CDR2: MDHEN, SYDVKM. The CDR3 loop spans 12 amino acids. CDR3 residues: CASSFSGYGYTF. In nucleotides, the CDR3 is TGTGCCAGCAGTTTCTCAGGATATGGCTACACCTTC.

This clonotype was counted many times. The rearrangement uses TRBV6-1 and TRBJ1-1; TRBD1 aligns across 7 bases. From germline, CDR1 is MNHNS and CDR2 SASEGT. Trimming took 1 base from V and 3 from J; bases not matched to a gene: 2. The CDR3 runs 14 residues. CDR3 DNA: TGTGCCAGCAGTGAAGGACAGGGTCACACTGAAGCTTTCTTT. This translates into CASSEGQGHTEAFF.

In its sample, this clonotype was seen many times. The CDR3 here is CASTRVGNTEAFF. The CDR3 bases are TGTGCCAGCACCCGGGTGGGGAACACTGAAGCTTTCTTT. The chain recombines TRBV27 with TRBJ1-1; D remains ambiguous. Per germline, CDR1 MNHEY and CDR2 SMNVEV (reference sequence). The CDR3 runs 13 residues. The ends were cut back, 7 bases at V and 1 base at J, with 10 bases in the middle.

This clonotype was picked up many times. The chain carries TRBV20-1 and TRBJ1-1; perhaps TRBD1 as D (6 bases). Germline lookup yields CDR1 DFQATT and CDR2 SNEGSKA (reference sequence). This CDR3 comprises 12 residues. Trimming took 7 bases from V and 7 from J, leaving 16 bases between them. The CDR3 reads CSDVGPTGEAFF. CDR3 sequence (DNA): TGCAGTGACGTAGGCCCGACAGGTGAAGCTTTCTTT.

In this sample, this clonotype turned up many times. The DNA of the CDR3 is TGTGCCAGCACCAGGGGGCAGAACTATGGCTACACCTTC. Translated: CASTRGQNYGYTF. The V and J genes are TRBV12-3 or TRBV12-4 and TRBJ1-2; TRBD1 matches at 8 bases. CDR3 size: 13 residues. With V trimmed by 7 bases and J by 2 bases, 3 bases remained unmatched.

This clonotype was counted ten times or more. The chain carries TRBV13 and TRBJ2-7, with 7 positions matching TRBD1. The V segment lost 4 bases and the J segment 5 bases; nucleotides outside the gene matches: 11. Germline CDR1 reads PRHDT; CDR2 reads FYEKMQ (reference sequence). The CDR3 length is 15 residues. The CDR3 region has the DNA TGTGCCAGCAGCTCCGTCGCTTATAGGGGGCACGAGCAGTACTTC. Its protein product is CASSSVAYRGHEQYF.

Only a few counts were recorded for this clonotype. V is TRBV28 and J is TRBJ2-7, with D tentatively TRBD2 (5 bases). V was clipped by 5 bases and J by 2 bases, with 7 bases between them. The CDR3 is 12 residues long. The germline CDR1 and CDR2 sequences are MDHEN and SYDVKM. As DNA, the CDR3 is TGTGCCAGCAGTAAACTAGCCTACGAGCAGTACTTC. As protein: CASSKLAYEQYF.

Only a few counts were recorded for this clonotype. The V call is TRBV7-9, the J call TRBJ2-5, with D uncertain. The CDR3 length is 13 residues. The V end lost 6 bases, the J end lost 4 bases, and 12 bases lay between the germline ends. CDR1 and CDR2 (germline): SEHNR, FQNEAQ (reference sequence). Written as DNA, the CDR3 is TGTGCCAGCAGATTGACGCAATTAGAGACCCAGTACTTC. Protein: CASRLTQLETQYF.

This clonotype was seen ten or more times. This chain links TRBV27 with TRBJ2-2; unclear D gene. CDR1 is MNHEY, CDR2 SMNVEV, per germline (reference sequence). This CDR3 is built from 14 residues. V lost 6 bases to trimming and J lost 5 bases, with 13 bases between them. The CDR3 loop is CASSDHTETGELFF. In DNA form, the CDR3 reads TGTGCCAGCAGCGACCACACAGAGACCGGGGAGCTGTTTTTT.

This chain uses TRBV3-1 with TRBJ2-2; TRBD1 agrees at 12 bases. Trimming at V came to 4 bases and at J to 10 bases, leaving 7 bases not matched to a gene. From germline, CDR1 is LGHDT and CDR2 YNNKEL (reference sequence). The CDR3 consists of 15 residues. The CDR3 here is CASSPEGQGAAELFF. The CDR3 DNA is TGTGCCAGCAGCCCAGAGGGACAGGGGGCTGCGGAGCTGTTTTTT.

Only a few counts were recorded for this clonotype. V usage is TRBV12-3 or TRBV12-4 and J usage is TRBJ2-5; D uncertain. CDR3 length equals 12 residues. With 6 bases removed from V and 0 bases from J, the gap between germline ends came to 5 bases. CDR3 sequence (DNA): TGTGCCAGCAGCGCTAACCAAGAGACCCAGTACTTC. Translating it yields CASSANQETQYF.

This clonotype was counted ten times or more. The genes are TRBV12-3 or TRBV12-4 and TRBJ2-6; 8 bases agree with TRBD1. This CDR3 contains 18 residues. V gave up 6 bases and J gave up 0 bases; unmatched junction bases: 10. CDR3 nucleotides: TGTGCCAGCAGCTACCCCGGGGACAGGAACTCTGGGGCCAACGTCCTGACTTTC. Translating it yields CASSYPGDRNSGANVLTF.

This clonotype showed up many times. The V gene is TRBV12-3 or TRBV12-4, the J gene TRBJ2-7; D possibly corresponds to TRBD2 (7 bases). There are 13 residues in the CDR3. Trimming took 6 bases from V and 5 from J, leaving 14 bases between them. This CDR3 is CASSVGGAHEQYF. Here the CDR3 DNA reads TGTGCCAGCAGCGTGGGGGGGGCACACGAGCAGTACTTC.